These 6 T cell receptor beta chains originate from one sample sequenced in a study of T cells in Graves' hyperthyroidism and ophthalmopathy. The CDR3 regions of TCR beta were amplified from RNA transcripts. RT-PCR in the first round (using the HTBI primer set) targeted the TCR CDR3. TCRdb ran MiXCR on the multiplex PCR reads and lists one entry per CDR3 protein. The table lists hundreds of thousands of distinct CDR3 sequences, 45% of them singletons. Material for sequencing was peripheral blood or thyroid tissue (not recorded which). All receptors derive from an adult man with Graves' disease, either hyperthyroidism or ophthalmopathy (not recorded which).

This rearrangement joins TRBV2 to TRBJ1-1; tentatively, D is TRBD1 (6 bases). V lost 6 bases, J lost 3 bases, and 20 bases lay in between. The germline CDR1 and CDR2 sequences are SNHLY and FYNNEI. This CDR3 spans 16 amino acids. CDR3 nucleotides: TGTGCCAGCAGCTTGGGCCGGGGGCGCCTCGACACTGAAGCTTTCTTT. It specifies CASSLGRGRLDTEAFF.

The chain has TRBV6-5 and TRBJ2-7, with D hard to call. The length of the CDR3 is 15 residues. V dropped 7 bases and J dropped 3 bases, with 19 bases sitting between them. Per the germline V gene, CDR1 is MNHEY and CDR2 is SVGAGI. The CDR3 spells CASTPTRAGNYEQYF. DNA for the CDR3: TGTGCCAGCACTCCGACTCGGGCAGGAAACTACGAGCAGTACTTC.

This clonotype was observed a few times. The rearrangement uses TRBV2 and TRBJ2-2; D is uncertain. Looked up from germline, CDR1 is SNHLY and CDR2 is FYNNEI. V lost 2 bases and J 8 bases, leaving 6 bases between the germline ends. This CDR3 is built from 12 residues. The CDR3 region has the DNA TGTGCCAGCAGTGAACGGCCAGGGGAGCTGTTTTTT. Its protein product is CASSERPGELFF.

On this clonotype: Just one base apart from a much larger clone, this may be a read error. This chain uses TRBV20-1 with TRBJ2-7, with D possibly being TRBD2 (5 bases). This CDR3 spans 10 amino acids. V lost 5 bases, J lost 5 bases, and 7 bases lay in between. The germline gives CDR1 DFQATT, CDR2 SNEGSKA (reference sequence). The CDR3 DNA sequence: TGCAGTGCTCGGGGAAACGAGCAGTACTTC. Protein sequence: CSARGNEQYF.

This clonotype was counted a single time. The CDR3 spells CASQQLGDSYGYTF. The DNA of the CDR3 is TGTGCCAGCCAACAGTTGGGAGACAGCTATGGCTACACCTTC. The J gene is TRBJ1-2, the V gene TRBV25-1; possible D gene TRBD1, 5 bases. Looked up from germline, CDR1 is MGHDK and CDR2 is SYGVNS. Trimming pared 8 bases from V and 4 bases from J, leaving 17 bases between. CDR3 length: 14 amino acids.

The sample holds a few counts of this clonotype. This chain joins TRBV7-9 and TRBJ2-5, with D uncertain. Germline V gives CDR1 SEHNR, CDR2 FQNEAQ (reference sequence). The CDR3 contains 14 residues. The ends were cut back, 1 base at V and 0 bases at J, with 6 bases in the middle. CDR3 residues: CASSLGSNQETQYF. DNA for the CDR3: TGTGCCAGCAGCTTAGGCTCCAACCAAGAGACCCAGTACTTC.